This T cell receptor (beta chain) was identified in a study of read filtering for tumor transcriptome and immune sequencing. Study summary: R-ISS stage counts were roughly 8 for I, 15 to 20 for II, roughly seven for III. DNase treatment preceded whole-transcriptome library preparation. Study results and limitations: Sorted CD138-negative bone marrow cells were not purified T cells.

This library used roughly 400 ng RNA and molecular barcoded adaptors spanning alpha/delta and beta/gamma chains. One entry per CDR3 protein results from TCRdb running MiXCR on the reads. Of about 38,000 distinct CDR3 sequences listed, roughly 13% are singletons. This CDR3 region has 14 residues. Per the germline V gene, CDR1 is MNHEY and CDR2 is SVGEGT. Trimming shortened V by 4 bases and J by 1 base, and 10 bases separated the two germline ends. In this sample, this clonotype turned up many times. Its matching antigen is unknown. Source material: a population of CD138-negative cells sorted from bone marrow. The V gene is TRBV6-2 or TRBV6-3, the J gene TRBJ2-5; the D call may be TRBD1 or TRBD2 (5 bases each). The receptor comes from a donor at least 40 years old with multiple myeloma. The DNA for the CDR3 is TGTGCCAGCAGTTTTGGGACGACCCAAGAGACCCAGTACTTC. It specifies CASSFGTTQETQYF.